These T cell receptor beta chains were read from a single sample in a study of T-cell reconstitution after alpha-beta-depleted transplantation in children. Each CDR3 protein gets one entry after TCRdb re-called the PCR reads with MiXCR. In the table there are 350,000 to 500,000 distinct CDR3 sequences, over 40% of which are singletons. This material consisted of PBMCs, taken before TCRalphabeta/CD19-depleted stem cell transplant. The receptors were sampled from a girl between 2 and 10 years old with aplastic anemia, due to receive a stem cell transplant. Each CDR3 is given with its conserved first and last residue. Clone size is shown for a subset of rows, as once, few, many or a class of expanded clone.

cdr3_aa | j_call | v_call | clone_size
CATSRDRGQGGNTIYF | TRBJ1-3 | TRBV15 | few
CASGETGNYYGYTF | TRBJ1-2 | TRBV6-1 | .
CSALRTSGGGSTDTQYF | TRBJ2-3 | TRBV20-1 | .
CASSQASGGYEQYF | TRBJ2-7 | TRBV4-1 | once
CSVATLTDTQYF | TRBJ2-3 | TRBV29-1 | few
CASSPQGSPYEQYF | TRBJ2-7 | TRBV3-1 | .
CASSDELGGGTEAFF | TRBJ1-1 | TRBV6-1 | many
CASSENRHTDTQYF | TRBJ2-3 | TRBV25-1 | .
CASSPGLDSYNEQFF | TRBJ2-1 | TRBV19 | few
CSAIYPGDGTEAFF | TRBJ1-1 | TRBV20-1 | .
CATSARPGTGNTEAFF | TRBJ1-1 | TRBV24-1 | .
CASSFFQSGQETQYF | TRBJ2-5 | TRBV7-9 | .
CASSAGQGAGEQFF | TRBJ2-1 | TRBV5-1 | many
CASTLGNMGRGDTQYF | TRBJ2-3 | TRBV5-5 | many
CASSDRTAAENEKLFF | TRBJ1-4 | TRBV5-6 | .
CASNSTEQDLANYGYTF | TRBJ1-2 | TRBV5-1 | .
CSLQKTTPEAFF | TRBJ1-1 | TRBV29-1 | few
CSARDFRGRSYNEQFF | TRBJ2-1 | TRBV20-1 | few
CASSLVRWSAPQTSGTFQETQYF | TRBJ2-5 | TRBV5-1 | .
CASSLSGAGGTYNEQFF | TRBJ2-1 | TRBV27 | few
CSVSVGQGNTEAFF | TRBJ1-1 | TRBV29-1 | many
CASSPRGTDTQYF | TRBJ2-3 | TRBV18 | many
CSVQLSANYGYTF | TRBJ1-2 | TRBV29-1 | .